This TCR beta chain was captured in a study of T cell changes during pregnancy in multiple sclerosis. Some clones are missing from TCRdb's copy, which holds only in-frame ones; the method was immunoSEQ multiplex PCR. Counted here are about 31,000 clones, 87% occurring once; the ten biggest clones make up under 9%. Germline V gene data show CDR1 as PRHDT and CDR2 as FYEKMQ (reference sequence). The ends were cut back, 6 bases at V and 5 bases at J, with 14 bases in the middle. CDR3 length: 13 amino acids. The TCR originated in a female donor with multiple sclerosis, enrolled in a pregnancy study. The sequencing here drew on CD8+ T cells from peripheral blood mononuclear cells, taken before pregnancy. The chain links TRBV13 to TRBJ2-7, with D maybe TRBD1 (5 bases). The CDR3 DNA reads as TGTGCCAGCAGTGTAAGCTGGGGCGACGAGCAGTACTTC. Its translation is CASSVSWGDEQYF.